The 13 T cell receptor beta chains reported below all come from one sample, sequenced in a study of blood T cell repertoires in COVID-19. The repertoire was sequenced with immunoSEQ multiplex PCR; TCRdb's copy has only in-frame clones and lacks some. The sample lists 200,000 to 300,000 clones; approximately 88% were seen once. Sequenced sample: peripheral blood. The receptors derive from a man between 35 and 55 years old with acute or convalescent COVID-19.

V and J are TRBV2 and TRBJ1-5, with D hard to call. V was clipped by 3 bases and J by 6 bases, with 12 bases between them. This CDR3 has 14 residues. Germline CDR1 SNHLY, CDR2 FYNNEI. The CDR3 loop is CASSDWRDGQPQHF. CDR3 nucleotides: TGTGCCAGCAGTGATTGGAGGGATGGTCAGCCCCAGCATTTT.

The chain joins TRBV7-2 to TRBJ1-5, with 7 bases identical to TRBD1. The germline V gene encodes CDR1 SGHTA and CDR2 FQGNSA. The CDR3 is made up of 16 amino acids. The J segment lost 3 bases and the V segment lost 1 base, leaving 6 bases of the junction unmatched. The chain's CDR3 is CASSLVDGTVNQPQHF. In DNA, the CDR3 is TGTGCCAGCAGCTTAGTCGACGGGACAGTCAATCAGCCCCAGCATTTT. Combining the CDR3 with reference TRBV7-2 and TRBJ1-5 gives the whole variable domain GAGVSQSPSNKVTEKGKDVELRCDPISGHTALYWYRQSLGQGLEFLIYFQGNSAPDKSGLPSDRFSAERTGGSVSTLTIQRTQQEDSAVYLCASSLVDGTVNQPQHFGDGTRLSIL.

This chain connects TRBV6-2 or TRBV6-3 to TRBJ1-1; TRBD1 might be the D (5 bases). The CDR3 length is 17 residues. Germline V gene lookup returns CDR1 MNHEY and CDR2 SVGEGT. V gave up 3 bases and J gave up 3 bases, with 20 bases separating them. CDR3 loop: CASSYIPFSREDTEAFF. The CDR3 DNA is TGTGCCAGCAGTTATATCCCCTTTTCCAGGGAGGACACTGAAGCTTTCTTT.

V is TRBV3-1 (or the pseudogene TRBV3-2) and J is TRBJ2-1; tentatively, D is TRBD2 (6 bases). Germline CDR1 and CDR2: LGHDT and YNNKEL (reference sequence). The CDR3 runs to 15 residues. Trimming stripped 0 bases from V and 1 base from J, with 7 bases between. CDR3 in DNA: TGTGCCAGCAGCCAAGAGAGCGGGTCCTACAATGAGCAGTTCTTC. Residues: CASSQESGSYNEQFF.

The rearrangement joins TRBV11-2 to TRBJ2-5; maybe TRBD1 (6 bases). Trimming shortened V by 6 bases and J by 5 bases, and 16 bases separated the two germline ends. CDR1 is SGHAT, CDR2 FQNNGV, per germline. CDR3 length equals 14 residues. The CDR3 spells CASSPTRGGETQYF. CDR3 in DNA: TGTGCCAGCAGTCCTACCAGGGGTGGGGAGACCCAGTACTTC.

The chain couples TRBV7-9 to TRBJ2-5; TRBD2 matches 14 bases. V was clipped by 0 bases and J by 4 bases; unmatched bases: 4. The CDR3 consists of 17 residues. Germline V gene data show CDR1 as SEHNR and CDR2 as FQNEAQ (reference sequence). The CDR3 nucleotides read TGTGCCAGCAGCTTAGCGACTAGCGGGAGGGGAAGAGAGACCCAGTACTTC. This codes for CASSLATSGRGRETQYF.

This clone was seen a single time. The J gene is TRBJ1-1, the V gene TRBV29-1; 7 bases match TRBD1. Germline loops: CDR1 SQVTM, CDR2 ANQGSEA. V shed 7 bases, J shed 0 bases, and the junction held 8 bases outside the gene matches. The CDR3 loop spans 14 amino acids. Here the CDR3 DNA reads TGCAGCGCAGCCCGGGACAGCTTGAACACTGAAGCTTTCTTT. It is translated as CSAARDSLNTEAFF.

The chain couples TRBV25-1 to TRBJ1-2; no clear D gene. V shed 1 base and J shed 4 bases, with 7 bases lying between them. The CDR3 is 13 amino acids. Germline CDR1 reads MGHDK; CDR2 reads SYGVNS. The CDR3 loop reads CASSESGPYGYTF. The DNA of the CDR3 is TGTGCCAGCAGTGAATCGGGTCCCTATGGCTACACCTTC.

The chain couples TRBV21-1 to TRBJ2-3; TRBD2, the table's D call, lacks a check against the DNA. TRBV21-1 is noted as a pseudogene. The CDR3 consists of 12 residues. CDR3 loop: CANRVGEATQYF. CDR3 sequence (DNA): TGTGCCAATCGAGTCGGCGAGGCGACGCAGTATTTT.

The genes are TRBV7-8 and TRBJ1-2; D is uncertain. The germline V gene has CDR1 SGHVS and CDR2 FQNEAQ. The CDR3 extends over 14 amino acids. Trimming left V 1 base short and J 3 bases short, with 9 bases between. The CDR3 reads CASSLGVRYYGYTF. The CDR3 region has the DNA TGTGCCAGCAGCTTAGGAGTCCGCTACTATGGCTACACCTTC.

This chain joins TRBV29-1 and TRBJ1-2; no clear D gene. Germline-derived CDR1 and CDR2 are SQVTM and ANQGSEA. The CDR3 runs to 12 residues. The V and J ends lost 7 bases and 3 bases respectively, with 12 bases between them. CDR3 sequence: CSASDGDYGYTF. As DNA, the CDR3 is TGCAGCGCCTCAGACGGGGACTATGGCTACACCTTC.

CDR3 in DNA: TGTGCCTGGAGCAGTAGCAATCAGCCCCAGCATTTT. Protein: CAWSSSNQPQHF. The chain has TRBV30 and TRBJ1-5; D uncertain. This CDR3 is 12 amino acids long. Germline CDR1 is GTSNPN and CDR2 is SVGIG (reference sequence). The V gene lost 3 bases and the J gene lost 0 bases, with 3 bases spanning the gap.

V usage is TRBV19 and J usage is TRBJ1-2, with D unclear. Deletions cut 0 bases from V and 8 bases from J, with 22 bases between. The CDR3 is 17 amino acids. The germline gives CDR1 LNHDA, CDR2 SQIVND (reference sequence). CDR3 residues: CASSIDPDPKYSGGYTF. The CDR3 nucleotides read TGTGCCAGTAGTATAGATCCAGATCCGAAGTATTCAGGCGGCTACACCTTC. Full variable domain (outside the CDR3, taken from reference TRBV19 and TRBJ1-2): DGGITQSPKYLFRKEGQNVTLSCEQNLNHDAMYWYRQDPGQGLRLIYYSQIVNDFQKGDIAEGYSVSREKKESFPLTVTSAQKNPTAFYLCASSIDPDPKYSGGYTFGSGTRLTVV.